The clone carrying this TCR beta chain was counted only a few times. The antigen remains unidentified. The sample originates from a study of vaccination and CD4 T cells after COVID-19. On the study more broadly: Convalescent individuals numbered four females and six males, two being Hispanic.

Time point given: late sampling 161 to 241 days after vaccination in three convalescent patients. Treatment given: roughly 11-day PBMC culture with coronavirus spike peptide pools or control peptides (ViraFEST assay). ViraFEST enlarged antigen-specific T cell populations with peptide pools and afterwards sequenced TCRs. The Oncomine TCR Beta short-read assay generated sequence data from the DNA of cultured CD4+ T cells. TCRdb called the PCR reads again in MiXCR, with one record for every CDR3 protein. Here the sample spans under 25,000 distinct CDR3 sequences, about 35% being singletons. Study results and limitations: Looking at convalescent patients, a median roughly 83% of reactive clones were present only post-vaccination. Clonotypes reactive to SARS-CoV-2 had a median that went up from roughly 21 to 40, but not significantly.

This specimen consisted of CD4+ T cells from blood, cultured in vitro, obtained about 7 months after SARS-CoV-2 vaccination. The sequence derives from a human donor who had recovered from COVID-19.

CDR3 DNA: TGTGCCACGACCCTTAACAATGAGCAGTTCTTC. Encoded protein: CATTLNNEQFF. This chain links TRBV24-1 with TRBJ2-1; no definite D call. V was pared by 10 bases and J by 5 bases, with 8 bases between. Germline loops: CDR1 KGHDR, CDR2 SFDVKD. This CDR3 is built from 11 residues.